This T cell receptor beta chain was captured by sequencing in a study of cytomegalovirus exposure and HLA in healthy donors. It was with 60 Vbeta and 13 Jbeta primers that the PCR ran. TCRdb's copy holds only in-frame clones and misses some; the assay was immunoSEQ multiplex PCR. Among some 110,000 clones listed, about 61% were seen once. The germline gives CDR1 SSHAT, CDR2 FNYEAQ (reference sequence). The CDR3 extends over 14 amino acids. Concerning this clone itself: The germline gene is not matched at one end of the junction; a read error may be the cause.

Sequences were obtained from PBMCs. The receptor was derived from a woman in her twenties or thirties in good health and CMV-seronegative. The rearrangement links TRBV7-7 to TRBJ2-3, with D possibly being TRBD2 (6 bases). CDR3: CASSLAADTDTQYF. The CDR3 DNA reads TGTGCTAGCAGCTTAGCGGCGGACACAGATACGCAGTATTTT.